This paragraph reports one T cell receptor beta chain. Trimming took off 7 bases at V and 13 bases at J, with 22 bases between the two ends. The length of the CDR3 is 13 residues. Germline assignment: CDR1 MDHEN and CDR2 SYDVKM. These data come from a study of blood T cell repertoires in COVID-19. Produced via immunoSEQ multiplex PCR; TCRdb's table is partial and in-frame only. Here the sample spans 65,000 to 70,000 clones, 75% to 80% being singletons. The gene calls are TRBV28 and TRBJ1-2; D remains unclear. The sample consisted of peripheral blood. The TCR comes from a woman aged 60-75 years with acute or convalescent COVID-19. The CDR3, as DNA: TGTGCCAGCACCTTCCCCCGGGGTAACGAGGTCACCTTC. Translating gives CASTFPRGNEVTF.